The T cell receptor (beta chain) described here comes from a study of T cells in Graves' hyperthyroidism and ophthalmopathy (dated by TCRdb to the late 2010s). With regard to the full study: Peripheral blood samples were taken at initial diagnosis, before any treatment was given. To identify TCR V-J signatures that set the groups apart, the researchers used a discovery cohort of 100 patients, made up of 43 with Graves' ophthalmopathy and 57 with stable Graves' hyperthyroidism. Prospective prediction of ophthalmopathy was tested in an independent validation cohort of about 19 hyperthyroidism patients and 15 to 17 patients who later progressed to ophthalmopathy. The approximately 95 discovery patients were divided at random into training and test sets in a 7:3 ratio. In about 6 Graves' hyperthyroidism patients, the study also compared T-cell repertoires from thyroid tissue with T-cell repertoires from blood. Once sampling was done, hyperthyroidism patients were given methimazole at a starting dose of 30 mg daily, whereas ophthalmopathy patients were given high-dose intravenous methylprednisolone. The paper describes TCR Vbeta CDR3 sequencing of about 140 peripheral blood samples, made up of 43 ophthalmopathy patients, some 80 hyperthyroidism patients and 17 progressor patients.

Graves' hyperthyroidism was defined as stable when no progression to ophthalmopathy occurred over 18 months of follow-up. Hyperthyroidism patients were newly diagnosed, had a disease duration of under 2 months, and were aged 18 to 65 years. Patients with uncontrolled infections, other autoimmune diseases, pregnancy or lactation were excluded. Diagnoses were based on clinical symptoms, serum thyroxine and TRAb, thyroid ultrasound and orbital computed tomography. PBMCs were separated from roughly 10 ml of fresh peripheral blood using Ficoll-Paque density gradient centrifugation. Total RNA was extracted with Trizol reagent, and quality was checked on an Agilent 2100 Bioanalyzer. As regards this clonotype: Its antigen is unknown. No much larger clone exists at a distance of one base, and base qualities are not known.

The investigation overall reported the following: No statistical method was used to fix the sample size in advance, and group allocation was not hidden from the investigators. During validation, the model predicted progression to ophthalmopathy a median of about 6.5 months ahead of onset, with 70.59% sensitivity and around 72% specificity. A 13 V-J signature model separated ophthalmopathy from stable hyperthyroidism, with over 85% sensitivity and 81.08% specificity in cross-validation and 80%/75% in testing. Most expanded thyroid clonotypes (frequency above 0.001) were also detected in blood, suggesting blood repertoires may reflect thyroid immune responses.

The TCR beta CDR3 regions were amplified from the RNA transcripts. For the first round of RT-PCR on the TCR CDR3, the HTBI primer set was used together with the Qiagen OneStep RT-PCR kit. Libraries were constructed in a second round of multiplex PCR, after which size selection and purification were carried out. Paired-end sequencing of the libraries was performed with 100 bp reads on an Illumina HiSeq2000. The paper's data handling went like this. SOAPnuke was used to process the raw data, throwing out any read that contained adapters or uncalled bases, had a mean Phred below 15, or lacked an exact constant-primer or identifier match. High-quality paired reads were merged using COPE v1.2.5, and each unique nucleotide sequence was defined as a clonotype. MiTCR v1.1 was used to align clonotypes to the IMGT TRBV, TRBD and TRBJ reference segments. The analysis was restricted to V-J combinations with a frequency above 0.0001, which together covered 99.2% of the repertoires. The TCS score was defined as the ratio of F50 (clonal expansion) to E x V (chaos), calculated using BLOSUM62-based TCRdist between CDR3 peptides within each V-J. Welch's t-statistics and random forest reduced 500 to 550 V-J features to roughly 13, which were used in a naive Bayes classifier (R e1071). The similarity between thyroid and blood repertoires was quantified using the Morisita-Horn index. The raw public data were reprocessed by TCRdb itself: fastp quality trimming at Q25, MiXCR clonotype calling, in-frame beta chains only. For every CDR3 protein sequence, its rows merge into one entry that carries the most common genes and DNA. TCRdb's processing, not the authors', yielded these V and J calls. Here the sample has around 800,000 distinct CDR3 sequences; around 38% occur a single time. The ten largest make up 7.5% to 9.5% of the sample.

Compared with germline, V lacks 6 bases and J lacks 2 bases; bases without a gene match: 12. The CDR3 runs 16 amino acids, cysteine and phenylalanine included. Only the CDR3 part of the read is kept: 48 bases, read in frame from the first base. The germline V gene (reference sequence) yields WNHNN for CDR1 and SYGVQD for CDR2. The V and J genes are TRBV10-1 and TRBJ2-7, with TRBD1 identical over 8 junction bases. The TCR originated in a man aged 18 to 30 with Graves' hyperthyroidism. Sequencing was performed on blood. The DNA sequence is TGCGCCAGCAGCCATGGAATTACAGGGGGACCCTACGAGCAGTACTTC. Its translation is CASSHGITGGPYEQYF.